The next 5 T cell receptor beta chains were all read from a single sample in a study of shared clonotypes between healthy human individuals. Profiled with immunoSEQ multiplex PCR; TCRdb holds only in-frame clones, not every one. The sample has around 480,000 clones; 60% to 80% are singletons. The sequencing input was PBMCs. The receptors were sampled from a woman in her forties in good health. Some clones in this sample may be carry-over from other donors' samples.

V and J are TRBV11-2 and TRBJ2-2; 9 bases line up with TRBD1. V was clipped by 5 bases and J by 5 bases; unmatched bases: 9. The CDR3 is 16 residues long. The germline V gene encodes CDR1 SGHAT and CDR2 FQNNGV. CDR3 nucleotides: TGTGCCAGCAGCCCCTTTGGGACAGGGAGTACCGGGGAGCTGTTTTTT. The encoded protein is CASSPFGTGSTGELFF.

This chain joins TRBV4-2 and TRBJ1-3; no clear D gene. There are 17 residues in the CDR3. CDR1 and CDR2 (germline): LGHNA, YNFKEQ. Trimming stripped 0 bases from V and 0 bases from J, with 12 bases between. The CDR3 region has the DNA TGTGCCAGCAGCCAAGATCCCAAGGGATCCTCTGGAAACACCATATATTTT. Its protein product is CASSQDPKGSSGNTIYF.

The rearrangement joins TRBV6-5 to TRBJ2-7; the match to TRBD1 covers 11 bases. The CDR3 runs 15 residues. Trimming removed 4 bases from V and 5 bases from J; junction bases left unmatched: 7. Per the germline V gene, CDR1 is MNHEY and CDR2 is SVGAGI. The CDR3 bases are TGTGCCAGCAGTTCCGGGACAGGGGGAAACCACGAGCAGTACTTC. Its protein is CASSSGTGGNHEQYF.

This clone was detected once. The CDR3 sequence: CASSLRGITDTQYF. In DNA form, the CDR3 reads TGTGCCAGCAGTTTGCGCGGGATCACAGATACGCAGTATTTT. This chain links TRBV28 with TRBJ2-3, with D tentatively TRBD2 (6 bases). Germline CDR1 MDHEN, CDR2 SYDVKM. V lost 3 bases to trimming and J lost 2 bases, with 9 bases between them. The CDR3 covers 14 residues.

About this clone: Other DNA sequences from this sample encode an identical CDR3 as well. CDR3 sequence reads: CASSFSSSYEQYF. For the CDR3, the DNA is TGCGCCAGCAGCTTTTCTAGCTCCTACGAGCAGTACTTC. The rearrangement links TRBV5-1 to TRBJ2-7; D is unresolved. The CDR3 is 13 amino acids. V gave up 2 bases and J gave up 0 bases, with 6 bases separating them. Germline-derived CDR1 and CDR2 are SGHRS and YFSETQ. Complete variable domain (other parts from reference TRBV5-1 and TRBJ2-7): KAGVTQTPRYLIKTRGQQVTLSCSPISGHRSVSWYQQTPGQGLQFLFEYFSETQRNKGNFPGRFSGRQFSNSRSEMNVSTLELGDSALYLCASSFSSSYEQYFGPGTRLTVT.